The rows below give T cell receptor beta chains drawn from one sample of a study of molecular identifiers for immune sequencing clone quantification. TCRdb fed the PCR reads into MiXCR, producing one record per CDR3 protein. The sample lists a few hundred thousand distinct CDR3 sequences; 20% to 25% were seen once. Material for sequencing was naive CD8+ T cells from blood, with Jurkat cell RNA spiked in. These receptor sequences come from a human donor in good health. Some libraries in this study had Jurkat cell RNA spiked in. The CDR3 runs from the conserved cysteine through the conserved F or W. A D gene is named only where the DNA matches it firmly. Size tells how often a clone was seen (once, few, many) or the class of an expanded clone, and some rows leave it out.

>TRBJ2-5|TRBV27|many|TRBD2
CASSSGTSYTQYF
TGTGCCAGCAGTTCCGGGACTAGCTATACCCAGTACTTC
>TRBJ2-3|TRBV20-1|many|TRBD2
CSAPTSGRTLRTDTQYF
TGCAGTGCGCCGACTAGCGGGAGGACCCTACGCACAGATACGCAGTATTTT
>TRBJ2-3|TRBV27|few|-
CASSRFSTDTQYF
TGTGCCAGCAGCCGGTTTAGCACAGATACGCAGTATTTT
>TRBJ1-1|TRBV27|-|-
CVSSLSGGGGTEAFF
TGTGTCAGCAGTTTGAGCGGCGGGGGTGGCACTGAAGCTTTCTTT
>TRBJ1-5|TRBV4-1|many|TRBD1
CASSQVLPTRTGLSNQPQHF
TGCGCCAGCAGCCAAGTTCTTCCCACGAGGACAGGACTTAGCAATCAGCCCCAGCATTTT
>TRBJ1-2|TRBV7-9|few|-
CASSSTGITGGTNYGYTF
TGTGCCAGCAGTTCGACAGGAATTACCGGGGGGACTAACTATGGCTACACCTTC
>TRBJ1-1|TRBV5-1|many|-
CASNIDENEAFF
TGCGCCAGCAACATCGACGAAAATGAAGCTTTCTTT
>TRBJ2-5|TRBV19|-|-
CASSMSETQYF
TGTGCCAGTAGTATGTCAGAGACCCAGTACTTC
>TRBJ2-1|TRBV4-1|-|-
CASSQAWGEGVEQFF
TGCGCCAGCAGCCAAGCTTGGGGGGAGGGGGTTGAGCAGTTCTTC
>TRBJ2-3|TRBV2|many|-
CASSISRDREWSTQYF
TGTGCCAGCAGCATAAGCCGGGACCGTGAGTGGAGTACGCAGTATTTT
>TRBJ1-1|TRBV4-1|many|TRBD1
CASSQFSWDSNTEAFF
TGCGCCAGCAGCCAATTTTCGTGGGACAGCAACACTGAAGCTTTCTTT
>TRBJ2-7|TRBV6-6|-|-
CASSSLRTAFSSYEQYF
TGTGCCAGCAGTTCCCTCCGGACAGCTTTTAGCTCCTACGAGCAGTACTTC
>TRBJ2-7|TRBV7-9|-|-
CASSSLRTGSGSYEQYF
TGTGCCAGCAGCTCCCTTAGAACAGGGTCAGGGTCCTACGAGCAGTACTTC
>TRBJ2-7|TRBV27|-|TRBD2
CASSLMTPSGGTYEQYF
TGTGCCAGCAGCCTTATGACCCCTAGCGGGGGGACCTACGAGCAGTACTTC
>TRBJ2-3|TRBV4-1|many|TRBD2
CASSHQRGRTDTQYF
TGCGCCAGCAGCCACCAGCGGGGGCGCACAGATACGCAGTATTTT
>TRBJ1-5|TRBV7-2|many|-
CASSLEVIFGNQPQHF
TGTGCCAGCAGCTTAGAGGTCATCTTCGGCAATCAGCCCCAGCATTTT
>TRBJ2-1|TRBV4-1|-|-
CASSTRENSNNEQFF
TGCGCCAGCAGCACCAGGGAGAACTCCAACAATGAGCAGTTCTTC
>TRBJ2-1|TRBV3-1|few|TRBD2
CASSLRLGSGGAVNEQFF
TGTGCCAGCAGCCTGCGTTTGGGGAGCGGGGGGGCTGTAAATGAGCAGTTCTTC
>TRBJ2-2|TRBV12-3/TRBV12-4|many|-
CASSLDEQGNGELFF
TGTGCCAGCAGTTTAGACGAACAGGGAAATGGGGAGCTGTTTTTT
>TRBJ1-5|TRBV10-3|few|-
CAISDPDTPNQPQHF
TGTGCCATCAGTGACCCGGACACCCCGAATCAGCCCCAGCATTTT
>TRBJ1-2|TRBV19|few|-
CASSMAGPADYGYTF
TGTGCCAGTAGTATGGCGGGACCGGCAGACTATGGCTACACCTTC
>TRBJ2-7|TRBV19|-|TRBD1
CASSAGTGVSYEQYF
TGTGCCAGTAGTGCCGGGACAGGGGTATCCTACGAGCAGTACTTC
>TRBJ1-4|TRBV7-9|-|TRBD1
CASSPDRENEKLFF
TGTGCCAGCAGCCCAGACAGGGAAAATGAAAAACTGTTTTTT
>TRBJ2-1|TRBV18|-|-
CASSPPSSQGEQFF
TGTGCCAGCTCACCACCGTCAAGTCAGGGAGAGCAGTTCTTC
>TRBJ2-7|TRBV5-1|-|TRBD2
CASSLSAGVNEQYF
TGCGCCAGCAGCTTGTCTGCGGGAGTGAACGAGCAGTACTTC
>TRBJ1-2|TRBV6-2/TRBV6-3|many|-
CASSAGVLSGYTF
TGTGCCAGCAGTGCCGGTGTCCTGTCCGGCTACACCTTC
>TRBJ2-1|TRBV4-2|-|TRBD2
CASSQQLAGGASSYNEQFF
TGTGCCAGCAGCCAACAGCTCGCGGGAGGTGCGAGCTCCTACAATGAGCAGTTCTTC
>TRBJ2-3|TRBV7-9|many|TRBD2
CASSRTLGLAGGPDTQYF
TGTGCCAGCAGCCGCACACTCGGACTAGCGGGAGGGCCAGATACGCAGTATTTT